These 14 T cell receptor beta chains originate from one sample sequenced in a study of blood T cell repertoires in COVID-19. Profiled with immunoSEQ multiplex PCR; TCRdb holds only in-frame clones, not every one. The profile covers approximately 260,000 clones, with roughly 90% appearing a single time and 2.1% taken by the ten largest. Sequenced: peripheral blood. These receptors all stem from a woman aged 40-49 years who had recovered from COVID-19.

The chain recombines TRBV6-5 with TRBJ1-2; TRBD1 is a possible D gene (5 bases). This CDR3 contains 12 residues. V was pared by 8 bases and J by 2 bases, with 9 bases between. Germline V gene lookup returns CDR1 MNHEY and CDR2 SVGAGI. CDR3 coding DNA: TGTGCCAGCGCCGCAGGGAACTATGGCTACACCTTC. Protein sequence: CASAAGNYGYTF.

The count of this clone is one. The chain couples TRBV2 to TRBJ1-2; 12 positions agree with TRBD1. The CDR3 consists of 17 residues. The J segment lost 2 bases and the V segment lost 5 bases, leaving 9 bases of the junction unmatched. Germline V lookup: CDR1 SNHLY, CDR2 FYNNEI. CDR3 in amino acids: CASSPGQGAQKNYGYTF. The CDR3 DNA follows: TGTGCCAGCAGTCCGGGACAGGGGGCTCAGAAAAACTATGGCTACACCTTC.

This clone has only one observation. The chain carries TRBV6-5 and TRBJ1-2; 7 bases line up with TRBD1. The CDR3 spans 15 residues. The V gene's germline CDR1 is MNHEY and CDR2 SVGAGI. V was pared by 6 bases and J by 0 bases, with 7 bases of the junction left unmatched. The CDR3 DNA reads TGTGCCAGCAGAACCGGGACAGAAGCTAACTATGGCTACACCTTC. As protein: CASRTGTEANYGYTF.

This chain connects TRBV28 to TRBJ1-5, with 9 bases that match TRBD1. The germline V gene has CDR1 MDHEN and CDR2 SYDVKM. This CDR3 has 17 residues. J gave up 2 bases and V 5 bases, and 10 bases lay outside the gene matches. Here the CDR3 reads CASSLTQGANGNQPQHF. The CDR3 DNA reads as TGTGCCAGCAGTCTAACACAGGGGGCGAATGGCAATCAGCCCCAGCATTTT.

The CDR3 DNA reads as TGTGCCAGTAGTACAACAGGGGTTTGGGAGACCCAGTACTTC. It is translated as CASSTTGVWETQYF. The chain carries TRBV19 and TRBJ2-5, with 7 nucleotides matching TRBD1. This CDR3 is built from 14 residues. The ends lost 4 bases at V and 5 bases at J; junction bases unmatched: 7. Germline lookup yields CDR1 LNHDA and CDR2 SQIVND (reference sequence).

The table lists this clone with a few counts. V usage is TRBV19 and J usage is TRBJ2-7; 8 bases agree with TRBD2. Trimming took 7 bases from V and 2 from J; bases not matched to a gene: 7. The CDR3 totals 14 residues. Looked up from germline, CDR1 is LNHDA and CDR2 is SQIVND (reference sequence). The CDR3 nucleotides are TGTGCCAGTACCCCCGGGGGGGTTACCTACGAGCAGTACTTC. It yields the protein CASTPGGVTYEQYF. The whole variable domain, filled in from reference TRBV19 and TRBJ2-7, reads DGGITQSPKYLFRKEGQNVTLSCEQNLNHDAMYWYRQDPGQGLRLIYYSQIVNDFQKGDIAEGYSVSREKKESFPLTVTSAQKNPTAFYLCASTPGGVTYEQYFGPGTRLTVT.

The V and J genes are TRBV30 and TRBJ1-5; the D is unclear. In germline, CDR1 is GTSNPN, CDR2 SVGIG (reference sequence). The CDR3 spans 13 residues. V was shortened by 4 bases and J by 2 bases, with 9 bases between the two germline ends. CDR3 sequence: CAWTSGRNQPQHF. CDR3 in DNA: TGTGCCTGGACCAGCGGGCGCAATCAGCCCCAGCATTTT.

The chain uses TRBV19 and TRBJ2-2; D is possibly TRBD1 (6 bases). This CDR3 comprises 14 residues. Per the germline V gene, CDR1 is LNHDA and CDR2 is SQIVND (reference sequence). Deletions cut 6 bases from V and 4 bases from J, with 12 bases between. CDR3 nucleotide sequence: TGTGCCAGTAGGGGGGCCCGAGTCACCGGGGAGCTGTTTTTT. Translation gives CASRGARVTGELFF.

The chain employs TRBV18 and TRBJ2-1; 9 bases agree with TRBD1. The CDR3 is 15 residues long. Germline values: CDR1 KGHSH, CDR2 LQKENI. V dropped 3 bases and J dropped 9; count of bases not matched to a gene: 9. CDR3 bases: TGTGCCAGCTCACCGGGGACAGGGAGATCTGGTGAGCAGTTCTTC. Translation gives CASSPGTGRSGEQFF. Together with reference TRBV18 and TRBJ2-1, the CDR3 gives the full variable domain: NAGVMQNPRHLVRRRGQEARLRCSPMKGHSHVYWYRQLPEEGLKFMVYLQKENIIDESGMPKERFSAEFPKEGPSILRIQQVVRGDSAAYFCASSPGTGRSGEQFFGPGTRLTVL.

The V and J genes are TRBV6-5 and TRBJ2-3; D remains unclear. Germline V CDR1 and CDR2: MNHEY, SVGAGI. Trimming stripped 6 bases from V and 0 bases from J, with 10 bases between. The CDR3 totals 14 residues. For the CDR3, the DNA is TGTGCCAGCAGATTGCCAACTAGCACAGATACGCAGTATTTT. Its translation is CASRLPTSTDTQYF.

This chain connects TRBV24-1 to TRBJ1-5, with 8 bases that match TRBD1. CDR1 and CDR2 from the germline V gene are KGHDR and SFDVKD. This CDR3 comprises 16 residues. Trimming at V came to 4 bases and at J to 3 bases, leaving 7 bases not matched to a gene. The CDR3 sequence is CATSDRGQGNNQPQHF. The DNA of the CDR3 is TGTGCCACCAGTGACCGTGGACAGGGAAACAATCAGCCCCAGCATTTT.

The V gene is TRBV2, the J gene TRBJ2-7; 7 bases map to TRBD2. Losses at the gene ends were 4 bases for V and 2 bases for J; bases not matched to a gene: 8. The CDR3 spans 15 residues. Germline CDR1 and CDR2: SNHLY and FYNNEI. The CDR3 nucleotides read TGTGCCAGCAGTGGTTTTGGGGGGAGGGCCTACGAGCAGTACTTC. Its translation is CASSGFGGRAYEQYF.

The rearrangement links TRBV20-1 to TRBJ1-2; possible D gene TRBD1, 6 bases. This CDR3 has 15 residues. Germline V gene sequence: CDR1 DFQATT, CDR2 SNEGSKA (reference sequence). Trimming took off 3 bases at V and 2 bases at J, with 16 bases between the two ends. DNA of the CDR3: TGCAGTGCTAGTAGGGGGGGGCGCCGCAACTATGGCTACACCTTC. It specifies CSASRGGRRNYGYTF.

The V and J genes are TRBV28 and TRBJ1-2; no reliable D call. V was cut by 8 bases and J by 1 base, with 11 bases left in between. CDR1 and CDR2 from the germline V gene are MDHEN and SYDVKM. This CDR3 contains 13 residues. The CDR3 DNA is TGTGCCAGCCTCAGCGGGAATAACTATGGCTACACCTTC. This encodes CASLSGNNYGYTF.